This T cell receptor (beta chain) was sequenced for a study of blood T cell repertoires in COVID-19. With V trimmed by 5 bases and J by 5 bases, 8 bases remained unmatched. CDR1 is MRHNA, CDR2 SNTAGT, per germline. This CDR3 spans 16 amino acids. As originally analysed: For nucleated cells, counts were estimated from reference gene primer amplification. Measured with immunoSEQ multiplex PCR; TCRdb has only the in-frame clones, and not every one. D and trimming come from the DNA, and the V and J calls and clone size come from that table. The sample yields around 130,000 clones, roughly 90% seen once. The sequence came from a man between 65 and 79 years old with active COVID-19. Sequencing was done on a sample of peripheral blood. The gene calls are TRBV6-4 and TRBJ2-1; 11 bases agree with TRBD2. DNA of the CDR3: TGTGCCAGCAGTTCCCGTTATAGCGGGGGGGACAATGAGCAGTTCTTC. Translating it yields CASSSRYSGGDNEQFF.